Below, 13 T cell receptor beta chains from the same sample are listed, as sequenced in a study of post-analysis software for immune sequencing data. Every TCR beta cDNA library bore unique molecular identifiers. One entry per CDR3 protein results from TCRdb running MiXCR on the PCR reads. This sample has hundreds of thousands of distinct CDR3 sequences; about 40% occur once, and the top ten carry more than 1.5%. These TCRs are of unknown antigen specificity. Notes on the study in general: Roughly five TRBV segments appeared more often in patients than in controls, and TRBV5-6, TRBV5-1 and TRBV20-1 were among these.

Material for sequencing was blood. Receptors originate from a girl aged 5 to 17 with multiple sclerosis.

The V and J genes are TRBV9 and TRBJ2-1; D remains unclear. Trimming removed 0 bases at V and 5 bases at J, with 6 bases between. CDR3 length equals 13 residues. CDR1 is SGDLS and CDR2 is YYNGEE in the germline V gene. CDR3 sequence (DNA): TGTGCCAGCAGCGTAGAGGGTCACAATGAGCAGTTCTTC. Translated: CASSVEGHNEQFF.

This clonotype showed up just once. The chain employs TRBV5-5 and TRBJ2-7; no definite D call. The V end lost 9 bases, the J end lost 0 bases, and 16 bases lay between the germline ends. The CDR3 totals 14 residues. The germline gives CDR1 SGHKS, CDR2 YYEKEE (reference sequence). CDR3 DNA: TGTGCCACCTCGGGTTACCCAAGCTCCTACGAGCAGTACTTC. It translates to CATSGYPSSYEQYF.

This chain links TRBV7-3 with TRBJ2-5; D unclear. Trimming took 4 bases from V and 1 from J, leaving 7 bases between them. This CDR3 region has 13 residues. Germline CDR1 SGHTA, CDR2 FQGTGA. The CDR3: CASSSIPQETQYF. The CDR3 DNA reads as TGTGCCAGCAGCTCCATCCCCCAAGAGACCCAGTACTTC.

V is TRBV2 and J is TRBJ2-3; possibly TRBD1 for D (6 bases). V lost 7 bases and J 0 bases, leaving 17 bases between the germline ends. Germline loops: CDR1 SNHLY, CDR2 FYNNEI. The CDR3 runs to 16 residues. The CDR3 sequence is CASTSTDRSSTDTQYF. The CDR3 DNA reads TGTGCCAGCACCTCCACCGACAGGTCCAGCACAGATACGCAGTATTTT.

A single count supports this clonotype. The CDR3 sequence: CASRDSLTYEQYF. The CDR3 DNA reads as TGTGCCAGCAGGGACAGTTTAACCTACGAGCAGTACTTC. V usage is TRBV6-5 and J usage is TRBJ2-7; the D gene is possibly TRBD1 (6 bases). CDR1 is MNHEY, CDR2 SVGAGI, per germline. V shed 6 bases and J shed 2 bases, with 11 bases lying between them. This CDR3 is built from 13 residues.

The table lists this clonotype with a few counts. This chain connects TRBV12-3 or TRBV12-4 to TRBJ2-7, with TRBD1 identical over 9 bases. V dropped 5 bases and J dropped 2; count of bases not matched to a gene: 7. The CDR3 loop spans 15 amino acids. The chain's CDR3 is CASSIPGQGTYEQYF. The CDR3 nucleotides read TGTGCCAGCAGTATACCGGGACAGGGAACCTACGAGCAGTACTTC.

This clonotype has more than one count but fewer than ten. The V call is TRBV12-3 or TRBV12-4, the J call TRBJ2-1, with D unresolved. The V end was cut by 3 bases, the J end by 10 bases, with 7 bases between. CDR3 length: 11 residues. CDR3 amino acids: CASSFGREQFF. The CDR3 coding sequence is TGTGCCAGCAGTTTCGGACGGGAGCAGTTCTTC.

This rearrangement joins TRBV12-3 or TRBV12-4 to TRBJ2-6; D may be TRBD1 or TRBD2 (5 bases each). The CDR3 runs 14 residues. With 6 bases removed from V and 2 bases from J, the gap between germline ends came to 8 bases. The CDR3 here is CASRLGAGANVLTF. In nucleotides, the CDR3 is TGTGCCAGCAGGTTGGGGGCTGGGGCCAACGTCCTGACTTTC.

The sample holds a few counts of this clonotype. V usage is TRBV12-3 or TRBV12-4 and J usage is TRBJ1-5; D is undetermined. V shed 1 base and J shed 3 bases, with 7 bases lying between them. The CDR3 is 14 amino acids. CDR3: CASSLGSFNQPQHF. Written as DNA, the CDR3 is TGTGCCAGCAGTTTAGGCAGTTTCAATCAGCCCCAGCATTTT.

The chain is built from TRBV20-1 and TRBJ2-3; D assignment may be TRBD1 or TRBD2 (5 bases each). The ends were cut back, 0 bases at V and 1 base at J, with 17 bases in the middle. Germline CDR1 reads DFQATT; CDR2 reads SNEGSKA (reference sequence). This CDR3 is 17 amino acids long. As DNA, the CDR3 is TGCAGTGCTAGAGATGGGGCTAGCCTATCGGGCACAGATACGCAGTATTTT. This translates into CSARDGASLSGTDTQYF.

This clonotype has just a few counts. The chain's CDR3 is CASSLTRREAFF. The CDR3 DNA follows: TGTGCCAGCAGTTTGACCCGGAGGGAAGCTTTCTTT. The V gene is TRBV12-3 or TRBV12-4, the J gene TRBJ1-1; no clear D. The CDR3 extends over 12 amino acids. V dropped 3 bases and J dropped 8 bases, with 10 bases sitting between them.

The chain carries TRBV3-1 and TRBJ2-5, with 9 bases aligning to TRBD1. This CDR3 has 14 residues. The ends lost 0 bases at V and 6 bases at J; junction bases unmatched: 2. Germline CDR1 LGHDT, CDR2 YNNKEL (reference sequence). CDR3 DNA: TGTGCCAGCAGCCAAGAGGGACAGGGACAGACCCAGTACTTC. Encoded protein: CASSQEGQGQTQYF.

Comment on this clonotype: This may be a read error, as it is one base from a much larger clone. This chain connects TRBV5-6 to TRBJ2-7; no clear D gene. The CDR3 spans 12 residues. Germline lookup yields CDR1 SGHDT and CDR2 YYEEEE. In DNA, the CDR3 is TGTGCCGGCAGCTTGGTAGTCACGGAGCAGTACTTC. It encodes CAGSLVVTEQYF.